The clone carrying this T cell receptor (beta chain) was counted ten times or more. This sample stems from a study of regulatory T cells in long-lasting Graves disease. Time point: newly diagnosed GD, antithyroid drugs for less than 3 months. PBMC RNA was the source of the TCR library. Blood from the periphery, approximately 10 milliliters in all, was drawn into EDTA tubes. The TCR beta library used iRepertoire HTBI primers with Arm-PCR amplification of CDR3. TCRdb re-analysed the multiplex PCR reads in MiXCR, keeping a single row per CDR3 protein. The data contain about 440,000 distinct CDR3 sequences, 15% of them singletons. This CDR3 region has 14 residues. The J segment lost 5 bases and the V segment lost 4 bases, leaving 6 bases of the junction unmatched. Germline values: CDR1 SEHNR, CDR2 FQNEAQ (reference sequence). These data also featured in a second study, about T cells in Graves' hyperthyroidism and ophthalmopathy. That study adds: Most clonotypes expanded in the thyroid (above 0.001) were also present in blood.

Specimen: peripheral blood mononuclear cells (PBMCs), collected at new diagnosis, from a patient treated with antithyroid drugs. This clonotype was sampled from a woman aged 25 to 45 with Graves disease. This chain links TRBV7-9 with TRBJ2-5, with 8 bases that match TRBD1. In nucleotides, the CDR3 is TGTGCCAGCAGCTCCACTAGACAGGGGGAGACCCAGTACTTC. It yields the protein CASSSTRQGETQYF.